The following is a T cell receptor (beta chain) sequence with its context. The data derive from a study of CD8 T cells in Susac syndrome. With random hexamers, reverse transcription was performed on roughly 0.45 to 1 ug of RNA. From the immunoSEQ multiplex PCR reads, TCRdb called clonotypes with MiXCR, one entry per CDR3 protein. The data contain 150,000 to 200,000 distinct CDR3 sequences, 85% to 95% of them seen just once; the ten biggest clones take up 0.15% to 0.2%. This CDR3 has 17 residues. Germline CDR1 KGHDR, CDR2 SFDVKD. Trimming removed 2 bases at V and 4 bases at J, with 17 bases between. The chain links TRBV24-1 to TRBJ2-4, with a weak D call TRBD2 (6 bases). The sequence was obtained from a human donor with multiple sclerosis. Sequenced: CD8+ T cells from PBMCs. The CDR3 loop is CATSDWEEGWRKNIQYF. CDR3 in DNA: TGTGCCACCAGTGATTGGGAGGAGGGGTGGAGGAAAAACATTCAGTACTTC.